This entry lists 15 T cell receptor beta chains sequenced from one sample in a study of blood T cell repertoires in COVID-19. TCRdb's table, derived via immunoSEQ multiplex PCR, lists solely in-frame clones and lacks some. The data show under 200,000 clones, with approximately 80% seen just once and approximately 10% held by the top ten. The sequenced sample consisted of PBMCs or T cells enriched from blood (not recorded which). These receptors came from a man between 50 and 59 years old who had recovered from COVID-19.

The chain recombines TRBV3-1 (or the pseudogene TRBV3-2) with TRBJ2-7; D is uncertain. The germline V gene has CDR1 LGHDT and CDR2 YNNKEL (reference sequence). V shed 3 bases and J shed 2 bases, with 11 bases lying between them. CDR3 length: 14 residues. As DNA, the CDR3 is TGTGCCAGCAGCCATGCCGGGTCGGCCTACGAGCAGTACTTC. It codes for CASSHAGSAYEQYF.

The chain recombines TRBV6-1 with TRBJ1-2, with D possibly being TRBD1 (6 bases). Trimming pared 2 bases from V and 6 bases from J, leaving 16 bases between. Germline values: CDR1 MNHNS, CDR2 SASEGT. The CDR3 is made up of 15 amino acids. In DNA form, the CDR3 reads TGTGCCAGCAGTGAAATGGGCGGTAGGGACAATGGCTACACCTTC. Its protein is CASSEMGGRDNGYTF.

The J gene is TRBJ2-1, the V gene TRBV5-4, with a weak D call TRBD2 (6 bases). The CDR3 is 15 amino acids. Germline values: CDR1 SGHNT, CDR2 YYREEE (reference sequence). V was shortened by 4 bases and J by 0 bases, with 11 bases between the two germline ends. The CDR3 coding sequence is TGTGCCAGCAGCGAAACCGGGAGCTCCTACAATGAGCAGTTCTTC. Translated: CASSETGSSYNEQFF. Filled out from reference TRBV5-4 and TRBJ2-1, the complete variable domain reads ETGVTQSPTHLIKTRGQQVTLRCSSQSGHNTVSWYQQALGQGPQFIFQYYREEENGRGNFPPRFSGLQFPNYSSELNVNALELDDSALYLCASSETGSSYNEQFFGPGTRLTVL.

The V call is TRBV29-1, the J call TRBJ1-1, with no clear D. The CDR3 length is 13 residues. Germline V gene data show CDR1 as SQVTM and CDR2 as ANQGSEA. Trimming removed 3 bases at V and 5 bases at J, with 13 bases between. CDR3 bases: TGCAGCGTTGATGGCAGGTCCGGAACTGAAGCTTTCTTT. Amino acids: CSVDGRSGTEAFF. Supplemented by reference TRBV29-1 and TRBJ1-1, the full variable domain reads SAVISQKPSRDICQRGTSLTIQCQVDSQVTMMFWYRQQPGQSLTLIATANQGSEATYESGFVIDKFPISRPNLTFSTLTVSNMSPEDSSIYLCSVDGRSGTEAFFGQGTRLTVV.

The gene calls are TRBV7-2 and TRBJ1-4; tentatively, D is TRBD1 (5 bases). Germline lookup yields CDR1 SGHTA and CDR2 FQGNSA. The CDR3 consists of 15 residues. V was shortened by 4 bases and J by 8 bases, with 17 bases between the two germline ends. The CDR3 region is CASSSGRGTREKLFF. The CDR3 DNA sequence: TGTGCCAGCAGCTCGGGCAGAGGGACTAGGGAAAAACTGTTTTTT.

The chain employs TRBV6-4 and TRBJ1-2; 9 bases map to TRBD1. The J segment lost 5 bases and the V segment lost 3 bases, leaving 10 bases of the junction unmatched. This CDR3 has 16 residues. Looked up from germline, CDR1 is MRHNA and CDR2 is SNTAGT. CDR3 region: CASSESRDRDTYGYTF. The CDR3 bases are TGTGCCAGCAGTGAGTCTCGGGACAGGGATACTTATGGCTACACCTTC.

V is TRBV18 and J is TRBJ1-3, with a weak D call TRBD1 (5 bases). Deletions cut 6 bases from V and 4 bases from J, with 13 bases between. The CDR3 totals 14 residues. CDR1 is KGHSH, CDR2 LQKENI, per germline. CDR3 region: CASSDRGDGNTIYF. CDR3 DNA: TGTGCCAGCTCGGATAGGGGCGACGGAAACACCATATATTTT.

V is TRBV9 and J is TRBJ2-1, with 8 bases aligning to TRBD2. The germline V gene encodes CDR1 SGDLS and CDR2 YYNGEE. The V gene end was trimmed by 3 bases and the J gene end by 7 bases; junction bases not matched to a gene: 3. This CDR3 comprises 13 residues. For the CDR3, the DNA is TGTGCCAGCAGCGACCCTAGCGGGAATGAGCAGTTCTTC. Encoded protein: CASSDPSGNEQFF.

V usage is TRBV19 and J usage is TRBJ2-1; possible D gene TRBD1, 6 bases. This CDR3 region has 12 residues. Trimming took 10 bases from V and 4 from J, leaving 11 bases between them. Germline V gene lookup returns CDR1 LNHDA and CDR2 SQIVND (reference sequence). The CDR3 nucleotides are TGTGCCACCAGGGGAGTATACAATGAGCAGTTCTTC. Protein: CATRGVYNEQFF.

CDR3 sequence: CASSTLGPTGARDTQYF. CDR3 DNA: TGTGCCAGTAGTACGCTAGGCCCTACAGGGGCGAGAGATACGCAGTATTTT. The V call is TRBV19, the J call TRBJ2-3, with 7 bases identical to TRBD1. CDR3 length: 17 residues. Trimming at V came to 4 bases and at J to 5 bases, leaving 15 bases not matched to a gene. Germline V gives CDR1 LNHDA, CDR2 SQIVND (reference sequence).

The chain carries TRBV7-6 and TRBJ1-1; D uncertain. V lost 6 bases and J 6 bases, leaving 14 bases between the germline ends. Germline-derived CDR1 and CDR2 are SGHVS and FNYEAQ. The CDR3 contains 13 residues. CDR3 nucleotide sequence: TGTGCCAGCAGGAACCCAGAGAGGGCTGAAGCTTTCTTT. Translated, it gives CASRNPERAEAFF.

This clone showed up just once. The genes are TRBV10-3 and TRBJ2-7, with 8 bases fitting TRBD1. This CDR3 has 15 amino acids. The V segment lost 4 bases and the J segment 4 bases; nucleotides outside the gene matches: 9. Per the germline V gene, CDR1 is ENHRY and CDR2 is SYGVKD. The CDR3 region is CAISASVRGQYEQYF. In DNA, the CDR3 is TGTGCCATCAGTGCTAGTGTCAGGGGGCAATACGAGCAGTACTTC.

The chain has TRBV28 and TRBJ1-2, with unresolved D. Germline CDR1 is MDHEN and CDR2 is SYDVKM. The CDR3 is 13 residues long. Between the trimmed V and J ends, which lost 3 bases and 7 bases, there was a span of 12 bases. This chain's CDR3 is CASSLNLPGGYTF. As DNA, the CDR3 is TGTGCCAGCAGTTTGAACCTCCCAGGTGGCTACACCTTC.

The chain uses TRBV7-8 and TRBJ2-7; D perhaps matches TRBD2 (6 bases). This CDR3 is 14 amino acids long. V gave up 1 base and J gave up 5 bases, with 12 bases separating them. The germline CDR1 and CDR2 sequences are SGHVS and FQNEAQ. This CDR3 is CASSLVVRRDEQYF. CDR3 coding DNA: TGTGCCAGCAGCTTAGTCGTCAGGAGGGACGAGCAGTACTTC. The full variable domain, its missing parts supplied by reference TRBV7-8 and TRBJ2-7, is GAGVSQSPRYKVAKRGQDVALRCDPISGHVSLFWYQQALGQGPEFLTYFQNEAQLDKSGLPSDRFFAERPEGSVSTLKIQRTQQEDSAVYLCASSLVVRRDEQYFGPGTRLTVT.

The genes are TRBV2 and TRBJ2-5; 8 bases fit TRBD1. The V segment lost 6 bases and the J segment 5 bases; nucleotides outside the gene matches: 8. The CDR3 totals 14 residues. Germline CDR1 SNHLY, CDR2 FYNNEI. The DNA for the CDR3 is TGTGCCAGCAGCGCCCGGACAGGGAGCGAGACCCAGTACTTC. Translating it yields CASSARTGSETQYF.